A single sample gave rise to the 6 T cell receptor beta chains below, sequenced in a study of T cell repertoires in cytomegalovirus infection. Via MiXCR, TCRdb re-called the reads, giving one row per CDR3 protein. The top ten clones hold less than 3.5% of a sample with 150,000 to 200,000 distinct CDR3 sequences, roughly a fifth of them seen once. The sequencing sample was made of PBMCs. The source is a human donor in good health (CMV status not recorded). Some clones in this sample may be carry-over from other donors' samples.

This chain uses TRBV28 with TRBJ1-2; 10 bases fit TRBD1. This CDR3 comprises 16 residues. The ends lost 6 bases at V and 0 bases at J; junction bases unmatched: 7. Germline lookup yields CDR1 MDHEN and CDR2 SYDVKM. CDR3 protein: CASRDSGTGANYGYTF. CDR3 DNA: TGTGCCAGCAGAGACTCCGGGACAGGGGCTAACTATGGCTACACCTTC.

This clonotype was detected a few times. V gene TRBV4-2 combines with J gene TRBJ1-1; unclear D gene. The CDR3 extends over 13 amino acids. Germline-derived CDR1 and CDR2 are LGHNA and YNFKEQ. V was cut by 4 bases and J by 4 bases, with 10 bases left in between. This CDR3 is CASSPGGFTEAFF. CDR3 bases: TGTGCCAGCAGCCCGGGAGGGTTCACTGAAGCTTTCTTT.

The chain has TRBV25-1 and TRBJ2-3; D remains unclear. Germline V CDR1 and CDR2: MGHDK, SYGVNS. This CDR3 is 17 amino acids long. V was shortened by 1 base and J by 1 base, with 15 bases between the two germline ends. The CDR3 bases are TGTGCCAGCAGTGAATCCGGTCTATCAACCCGCACAGATACGCAGTATTTT. It translates to CASSESGLSTRTDTQYF.

This clonotype was seen a handful of times. V is TRBV12-3 or TRBV12-4 and J is TRBJ2-7; 7 bases map to TRBD1. CDR3 length: 15 residues. J was trimmed by 2 bases and V by 6 bases; bases with no gene match: 10. The CDR3 nucleotides are TGTGCCAGCAGATGGACAGGAGACGAAACCTACGAGCAGTACTTC. Residues: CASRWTGDETYEQYF.

The chain has TRBV23-1 and TRBJ2-1; TRBD2 matches 8 bases. TRBV23-1 is flagged as an ORF with uncertain function. The V and J ends lost 8 bases and 0 bases, in that order; junction bases with no gene match: 9. The length of the CDR3 is 16 residues. The CDR3 DNA sequence: TGCGCCAGCGATCCTTGTCGGGAGGGCTCCTACAATGAGCAGTTCTTC. It specifies CASDPCREGSYNEQFF.

This clonotype was recorded once. The V and J genes are TRBV7-2 and TRBJ2-3; 11 nucleotides line up with TRBD2. The V gene end was trimmed by 1 base and the J gene end by 4 bases; junction bases not matched to a gene: 7. Looked up from germline, CDR1 is SGHTA and CDR2 is FQGNSA. The CDR3 is 17 amino acids. In nucleotides, the CDR3 is TGTGCCAGCAGCTTAGGTAGCGGGGGGGCATGGGCAGATACGCAGTATTTT. Its protein product is CASSLGSGGAWADTQYF. The full variable domain, completed using reference TRBV7-2 and TRBJ2-3, is GAGVSQSPSNKVTEKGKDVELRCDPISGHTALYWYRQSLGQGLEFLIYFQGNSAPDKSGLPSDRFSAERTGGSVSTLTIQRTQQEDSAVYLCASSLGSGGAWADTQYFGPGTRLTVL.